This passage covers 10 T cell receptor beta chains from one sample sequenced in a study of PD-1 blockade in classical Hodgkin lymphoma. Profiled with immunoSEQ multiplex PCR; TCRdb holds only in-frame clones, not every one. The sample lists 46,000 or so clones, just under 80% seen once, with around a third in the top ten. Time point indicated: cycle 4 day 1 (C4D1), after less than 7 weeks of nivolumab. Following autologous stem cell transplantation, relapse occurred in every patient, and exposure to brentuximab vedotin varied. This specimen was peripheral blood mononuclear cells (PBMCs), taken before the fourth cycle of nivolumab. The receptors were gathered from a human donor with classical Hodgkin lymphoma.

The chain employs TRBV9 and TRBJ2-2; TRBD1 or TRBD2 may be the D gene (5 bases each). CDR3 size: 14 residues. Germline CDR1 SGDLS, CDR2 YYNGEE. Deletions cut 2 bases from V and 7 bases from J, with 12 bases between. The CDR3 DNA is TGTGCCAGCAGCGTCCACCGGGGCGGCGGGGAGCTGTTTTTT. Translated, it gives CASSVHRGGGELFF.

DNA for the CDR3: TGTGCCAGCAGTTACGCGGGACAGGCTACCTACGAGCAGTACTTC. Its translation is CASSYAGQATYEQYF. The chain carries TRBV6-5 and TRBJ2-7, with 8 bases fitting TRBD1. V was pared by 2 bases and J by 2 bases, with 5 bases of the junction left unmatched. The CDR3 is made up of 15 amino acids. The V gene's germline CDR1 is MNHEY and CDR2 SVGAGI.

This chain links TRBV2 with TRBJ1-1; tentatively, D is TRBD1 (5 bases). In germline, CDR1 is SNHLY, CDR2 FYNNEI. Between the trimmed V and J ends, which lost 3 bases and 10 bases, there was a span of 15 bases. The CDR3 is made up of 13 amino acids. The CDR3 protein is CASSETEMGAAFF. CDR3 DNA: TGTGCCAGCAGTGAGACAGAAATGGGCGCAGCTTTCTTT. Full variable domain (missing parts from reference TRBV2 and TRBJ1-1): EPEVTQTPSHQVTQMGQEVILRCVPISNHLYFYWYRQILGQKVEFLVSFYNNEISEKSEIFDDQFSVERPDGSNFTLKIRSTKLEDSAMYFCASSETEMGAAFFGQGTRLTVV.

J is TRBJ2-7 and V is TRBV15; 7 nucleotides agree with TRBD1. The junction had 4 bases not matched to a gene; V was cut back by 5 bases and J by 0 bases. Germline V gene lookup returns CDR1 LNHNV and CDR2 YYDKDF (reference sequence). CDR3 size: 14 residues. Here the CDR3 reads CATSQGGSSYEQYF. The CDR3, as DNA: TGTGCCACCAGCCAAGGGGGCAGCTCCTACGAGCAGTACTTC.

This clone was seen only once. The chain employs TRBV19 and TRBJ1-3; possible D gene TRBD1, 6 bases. V shed 8 bases and J shed 8 bases, with 19 bases lying between them. Germline CDR1 is LNHDA and CDR2 is SQIVND (reference sequence). This CDR3 comprises 14 residues. For the CDR3, the DNA is TGTGCCAGTGCTCACAGGGAGCGGGGGGACACCATATATTTT. Its protein product is CASAHRERGDTIYF.

A single count supports this clone. This chain links TRBV27 with TRBJ2-1; 11 bases are shared with TRBD1. Germline V gene lookup returns CDR1 MNHEY and CDR2 SMNVEV (reference sequence). V lost 6 bases to trimming and J lost 7 bases; unmatched junction nucleotides: 5. The CDR3 extends over 14 amino acids. The CDR3 loop reads CASRTGTGGNEQFF. The CDR3 nucleotides read TGTGCCAGCAGGACCGGGACAGGGGGAAATGAGCAGTTCTTC.

V usage is TRBV30 and J usage is TRBJ2-7; D perhaps matches TRBD1 (5 bases). The V gene lost 0 bases and the J gene lost 6 bases, with 12 bases spanning the gap. The CDR3 sequence is 13 residues long. Per the germline V gene, CDR1 is GTSNPN and CDR2 is SVGIG (reference sequence). CDR3: CAWSVDSPGEQYF. The CDR3 region has the DNA TGTGCCTGGAGTGTAGACAGTCCCGGCGAGCAGTACTTC.

The chain combines TRBV6-5 with TRBJ1-5; D ambiguous. V lost 0 bases and J lost 5, with 8 bases in between. This CDR3 contains 14 residues. From germline, CDR1 is MNHEY and CDR2 SVGAGI. The CDR3 sequence is CASSYSILDQPQHF. The CDR3 DNA reads as TGTGCCAGCAGTTACTCGATCCTTGATCAGCCCCAGCATTTT.

The V and J genes are TRBV28 and TRBJ2-2; D might be TRBD1 (6 bases). This CDR3 is built from 14 residues. V lost 8 bases to trimming and J lost 5 bases, with 15 bases between them. CDR1 and CDR2 (germline): MDHEN, SYDVKM. The DNA for the CDR3 is TGTGCCAGCTGGCCAGGGGCGAGGACCGGGGAGCTGTTTTTT. Its translation: CASWPGARTGELFF.

The V and J genes are TRBV6-4 and TRBJ1-2; D perhaps matches TRBD1 (6 bases). The CDR3 covers 15 residues. In germline, CDR1 is MRHNA, CDR2 SNTAGT. V lost 5 bases and J lost 8, with 21 bases in between. The CDR3 sequence is CASSPQGTLKGGYTF. Written as DNA, the CDR3 is TGTGCCAGCAGTCCCCAGGGGACTCTCAAGGGGGGCTACACCTTC.